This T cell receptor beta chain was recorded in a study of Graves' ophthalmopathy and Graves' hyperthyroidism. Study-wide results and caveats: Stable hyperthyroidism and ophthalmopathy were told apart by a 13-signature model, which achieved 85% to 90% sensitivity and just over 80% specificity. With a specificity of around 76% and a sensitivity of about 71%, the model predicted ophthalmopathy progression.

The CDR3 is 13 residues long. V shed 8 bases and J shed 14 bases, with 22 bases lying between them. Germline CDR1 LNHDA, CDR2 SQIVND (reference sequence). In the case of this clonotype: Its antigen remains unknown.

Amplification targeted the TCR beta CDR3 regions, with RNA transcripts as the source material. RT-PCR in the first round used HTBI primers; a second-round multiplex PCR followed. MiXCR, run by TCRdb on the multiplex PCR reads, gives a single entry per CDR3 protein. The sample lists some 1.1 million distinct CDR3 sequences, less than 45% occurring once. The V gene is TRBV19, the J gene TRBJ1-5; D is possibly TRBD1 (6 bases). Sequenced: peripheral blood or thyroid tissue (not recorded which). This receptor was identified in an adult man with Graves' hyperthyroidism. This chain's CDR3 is CASFRGQSDNEHF. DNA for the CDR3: TGTGCCAGTTTTCGGGGGCAATCAGACAATGAGCATTTT.